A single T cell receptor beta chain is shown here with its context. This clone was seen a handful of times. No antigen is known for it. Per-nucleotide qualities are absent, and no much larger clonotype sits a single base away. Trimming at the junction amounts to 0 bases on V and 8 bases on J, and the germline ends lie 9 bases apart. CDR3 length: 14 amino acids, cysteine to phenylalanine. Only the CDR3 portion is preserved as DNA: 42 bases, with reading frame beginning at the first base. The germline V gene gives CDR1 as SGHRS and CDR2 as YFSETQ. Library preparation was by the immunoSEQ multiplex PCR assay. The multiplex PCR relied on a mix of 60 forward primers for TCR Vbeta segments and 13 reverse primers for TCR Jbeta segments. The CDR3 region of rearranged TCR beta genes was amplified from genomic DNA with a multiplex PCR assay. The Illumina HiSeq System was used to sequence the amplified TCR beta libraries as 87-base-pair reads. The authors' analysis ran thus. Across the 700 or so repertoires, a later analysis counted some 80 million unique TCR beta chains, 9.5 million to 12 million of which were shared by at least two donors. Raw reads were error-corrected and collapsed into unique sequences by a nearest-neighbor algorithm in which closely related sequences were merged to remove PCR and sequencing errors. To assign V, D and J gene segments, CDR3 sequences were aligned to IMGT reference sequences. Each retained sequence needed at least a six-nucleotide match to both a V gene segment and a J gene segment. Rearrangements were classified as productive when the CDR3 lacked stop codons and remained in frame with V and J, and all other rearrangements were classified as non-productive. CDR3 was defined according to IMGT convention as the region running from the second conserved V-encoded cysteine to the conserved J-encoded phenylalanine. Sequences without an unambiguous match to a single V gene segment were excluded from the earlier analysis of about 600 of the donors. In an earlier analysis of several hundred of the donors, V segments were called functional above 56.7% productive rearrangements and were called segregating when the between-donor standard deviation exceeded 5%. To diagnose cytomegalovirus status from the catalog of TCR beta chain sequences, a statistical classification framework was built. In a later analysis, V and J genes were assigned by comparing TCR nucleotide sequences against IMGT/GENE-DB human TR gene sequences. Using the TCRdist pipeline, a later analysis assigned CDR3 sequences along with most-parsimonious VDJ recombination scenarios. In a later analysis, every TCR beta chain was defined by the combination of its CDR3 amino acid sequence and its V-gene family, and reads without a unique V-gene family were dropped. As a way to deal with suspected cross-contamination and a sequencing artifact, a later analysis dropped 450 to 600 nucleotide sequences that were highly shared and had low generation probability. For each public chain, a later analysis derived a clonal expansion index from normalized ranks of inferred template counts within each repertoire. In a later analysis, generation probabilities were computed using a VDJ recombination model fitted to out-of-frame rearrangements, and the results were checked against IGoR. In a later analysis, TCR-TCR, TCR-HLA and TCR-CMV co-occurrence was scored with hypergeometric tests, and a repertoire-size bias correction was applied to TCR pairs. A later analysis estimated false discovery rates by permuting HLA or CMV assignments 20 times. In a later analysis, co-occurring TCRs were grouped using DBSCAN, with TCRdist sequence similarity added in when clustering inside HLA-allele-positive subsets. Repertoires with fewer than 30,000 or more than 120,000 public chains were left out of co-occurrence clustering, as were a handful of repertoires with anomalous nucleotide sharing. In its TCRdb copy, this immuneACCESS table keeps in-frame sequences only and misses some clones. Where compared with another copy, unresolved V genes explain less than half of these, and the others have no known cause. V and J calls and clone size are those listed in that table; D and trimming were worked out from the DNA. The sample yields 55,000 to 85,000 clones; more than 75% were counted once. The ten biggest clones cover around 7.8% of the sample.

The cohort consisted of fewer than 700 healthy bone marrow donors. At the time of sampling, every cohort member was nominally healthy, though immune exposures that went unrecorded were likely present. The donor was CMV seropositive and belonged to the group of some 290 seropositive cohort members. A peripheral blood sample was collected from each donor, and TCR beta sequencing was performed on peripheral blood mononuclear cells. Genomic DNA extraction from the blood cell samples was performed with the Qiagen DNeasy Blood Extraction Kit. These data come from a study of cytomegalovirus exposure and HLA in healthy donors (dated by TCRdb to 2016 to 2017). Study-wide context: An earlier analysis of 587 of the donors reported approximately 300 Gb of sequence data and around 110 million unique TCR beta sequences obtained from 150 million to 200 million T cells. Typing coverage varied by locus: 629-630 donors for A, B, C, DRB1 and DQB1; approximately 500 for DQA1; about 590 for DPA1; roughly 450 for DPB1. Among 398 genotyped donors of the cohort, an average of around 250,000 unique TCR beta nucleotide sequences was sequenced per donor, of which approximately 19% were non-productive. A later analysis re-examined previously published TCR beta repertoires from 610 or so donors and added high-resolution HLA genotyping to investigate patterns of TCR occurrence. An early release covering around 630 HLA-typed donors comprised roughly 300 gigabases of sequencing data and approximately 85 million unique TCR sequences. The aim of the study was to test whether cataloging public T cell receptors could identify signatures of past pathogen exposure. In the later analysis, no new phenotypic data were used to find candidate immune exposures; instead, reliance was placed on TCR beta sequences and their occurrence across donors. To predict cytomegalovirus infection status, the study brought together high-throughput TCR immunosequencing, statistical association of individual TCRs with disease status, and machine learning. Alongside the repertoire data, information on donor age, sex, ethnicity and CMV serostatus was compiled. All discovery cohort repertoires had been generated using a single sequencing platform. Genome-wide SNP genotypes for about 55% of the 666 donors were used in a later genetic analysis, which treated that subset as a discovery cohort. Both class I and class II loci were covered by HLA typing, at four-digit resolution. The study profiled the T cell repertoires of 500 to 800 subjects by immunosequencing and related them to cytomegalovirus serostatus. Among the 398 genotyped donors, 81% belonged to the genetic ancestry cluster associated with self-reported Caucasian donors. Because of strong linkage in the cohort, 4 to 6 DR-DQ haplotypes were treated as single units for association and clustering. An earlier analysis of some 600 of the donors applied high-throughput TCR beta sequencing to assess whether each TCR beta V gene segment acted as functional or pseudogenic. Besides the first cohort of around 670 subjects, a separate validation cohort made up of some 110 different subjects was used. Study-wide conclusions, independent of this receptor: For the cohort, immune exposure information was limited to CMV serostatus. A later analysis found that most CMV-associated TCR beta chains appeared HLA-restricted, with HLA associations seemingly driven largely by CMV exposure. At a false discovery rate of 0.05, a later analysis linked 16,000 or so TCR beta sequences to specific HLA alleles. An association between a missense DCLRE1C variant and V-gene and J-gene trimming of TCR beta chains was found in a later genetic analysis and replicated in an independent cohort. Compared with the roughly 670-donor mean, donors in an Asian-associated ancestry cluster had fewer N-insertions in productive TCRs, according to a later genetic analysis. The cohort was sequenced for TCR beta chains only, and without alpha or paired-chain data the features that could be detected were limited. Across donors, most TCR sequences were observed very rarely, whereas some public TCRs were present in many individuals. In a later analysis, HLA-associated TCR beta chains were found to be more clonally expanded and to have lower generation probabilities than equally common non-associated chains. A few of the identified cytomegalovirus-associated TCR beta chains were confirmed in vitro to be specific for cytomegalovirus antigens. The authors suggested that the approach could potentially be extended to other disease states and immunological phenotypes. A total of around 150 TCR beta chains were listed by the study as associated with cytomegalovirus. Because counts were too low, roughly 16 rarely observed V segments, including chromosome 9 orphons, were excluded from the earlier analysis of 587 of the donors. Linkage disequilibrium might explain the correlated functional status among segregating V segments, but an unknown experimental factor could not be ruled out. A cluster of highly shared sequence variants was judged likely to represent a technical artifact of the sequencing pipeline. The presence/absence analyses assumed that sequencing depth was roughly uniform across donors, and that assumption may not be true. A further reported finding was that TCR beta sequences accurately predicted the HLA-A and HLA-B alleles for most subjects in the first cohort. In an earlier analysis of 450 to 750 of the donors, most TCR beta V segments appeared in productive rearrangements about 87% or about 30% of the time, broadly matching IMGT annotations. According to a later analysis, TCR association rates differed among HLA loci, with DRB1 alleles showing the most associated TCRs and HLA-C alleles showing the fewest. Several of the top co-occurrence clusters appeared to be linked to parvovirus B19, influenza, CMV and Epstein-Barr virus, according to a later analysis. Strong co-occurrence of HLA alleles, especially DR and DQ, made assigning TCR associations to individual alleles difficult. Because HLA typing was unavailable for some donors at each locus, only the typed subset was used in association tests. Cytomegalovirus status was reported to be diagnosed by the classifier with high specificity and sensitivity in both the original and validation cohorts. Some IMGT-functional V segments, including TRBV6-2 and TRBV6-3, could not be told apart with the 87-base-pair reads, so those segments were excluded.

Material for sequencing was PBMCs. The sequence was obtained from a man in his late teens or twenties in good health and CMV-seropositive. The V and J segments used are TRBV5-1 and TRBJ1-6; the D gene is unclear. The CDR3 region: CASSLAGLDSPLHF. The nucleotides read TGCGCCAGCAGCTTGGCAGGCCTCGATTCACCCCTCCACTTT.